These 13 T cell receptor beta chains originate from one sample sequenced in a study of glioma-infiltrating T cells. The iRepertoire nested amplicon-rescue multiplex PCR amplified TCR alpha and beta CDR3s from RNA. TCRdb reprocessed the multiplex PCR reads via MiXCR and lists one record per CDR3 protein. The repertoire consists of approximately 140,000 distinct CDR3 sequences, with 20% to 25% occurring once and the leading ten covering over 25%. The specimen was glioma tissue, nonneoplastic brain tissue, or PBMCs (not recorded which). Receptors originate from a human donor with low-grade glioma or glioblastoma, undergoing nonglioma brain surgery, or in good health (not recorded which).

This chain uses TRBV7-6 with TRBJ1-5; D possibly corresponds to TRBD1 (5 bases). Deletions cut 1 base from V and 5 bases from J, with 12 bases between. Germline-derived CDR1 and CDR2 are SGHVS and FNYEAQ. The CDR3 has 15 amino acids. CDR3 in amino acids: CASSLGPGGDQPQHF. The CDR3 coding sequence is TGTGCCAGCAGCTTAGGCCCGGGAGGGGATCAGCCCCAGCATTTT.

Points on this clonotype: At one boundary the junction diverges from the germline segment, which might be a read error. The V and J genes are TRBV6-9 and TRBJ1-5; D is possibly TRBD1 (6 bases). CDR3 length equals 16 residues. Germline V gene data show CDR1 as MNHGY and CDR2 as SVAAGI. The CDR3 sequence is CASSYVSGGYGRPHHF. The CDR3 DNA is TGTGCCAGCAGTTACGTTTCGGGGGGCTACGGTCGGCCCCATCATTTT.

This clonotype was observed many times. The chain combines TRBV27 with TRBJ2-3; D might be TRBD1 (5 bases). In germline, CDR1 is MNHEY, CDR2 SMNVEV (reference sequence). Trimming shortened V by 1 base and J by 5 bases, and 10 bases separated the two germline ends. This CDR3 comprises 14 residues. Here the CDR3 DNA reads TGTGCCAGCAGTTTATTCAGGGAACAAGATACGCAGTATTTT. This translates into CASSLFREQDTQYF.

This clonotype came up a few times. J is TRBJ1-3 and V is TRBV4-2; D unresolved. Germline CDR1 LGHNA, CDR2 YNFKEQ. The CDR3 length is 15 residues. The ends were cut back, 1 base at V and 1 base at J, with 8 bases in the middle. CDR3 sequence reads: CASSQGHLSGNTIYF. The CDR3 DNA reads TGTGCCAGCAGCCAAGGGCACCTTTCTGGAAACACCATATATTTT.

This clonotype was observed a handful of times. V is TRBV19 and J is TRBJ2-6, with 13 nucleotides matching TRBD2. Germline CDR1 is LNHDA and CDR2 is SQIVND (reference sequence). Germline trimming cut 7 bases from V and 0 bases from J; bases unmatched to any gene: 9. This CDR3 comprises 19 residues. In DNA, the CDR3 is TGTGCCAGTACCCCAGCCCGACTAGCGGGGGGCTCTGGGGCCAACGTCCTGACTTTC. This translates into CASTPARLAGGSGANVLTF.

The chain links TRBV19 to TRBJ1-5; D possibly corresponds to TRBD1 (5 bases). CDR1 and CDR2 (germline): LNHDA, SQIVND (reference sequence). CDR3 length: 15 amino acids. Trimming took off 7 bases at V and 0 bases at J, with 13 bases between the two ends. CDR3 in amino acids: CASIPGGTSNQPQHF. In nucleotides, the CDR3 is TGTGCCAGTATCCCGGGGGGGACTAGCAATCAGCCCCAGCATTTT.

This clonotype showed up many times. The chain recombines TRBV6-1 with TRBJ2-1; TRBD2 aligns across 8 bases. V shed 11 bases, J shed 4 bases, and the junction held 19 bases outside the gene matches. CDR1 and CDR2 from the germline V gene are MNHNS and SASEGT. This CDR3 is 17 amino acids long. Here the CDR3 reads CAPQGLAGNDRYNEQFF. In DNA, the CDR3 is TGTGCCCCTCAAGGGCTAGCGGGTAACGACAGGTACAATGAGCAGTTCTTC.

The chain has TRBV28 and TRBJ2-3; D is possibly TRBD2 (7 bases). This CDR3 is built from 16 residues. In germline, CDR1 is MDHEN, CDR2 SYDVKM. Trimming pared 3 bases from V and 2 bases from J, leaving 15 bases between. The CDR3 DNA is TGTGCCAGCAGTTTGACGGGGGGCGGGGCCACAGATACGCAGTATTTT. This gives the protein CASSLTGGGATDTQYF.

This clonotype was seen more than once but under ten times. This chain uses TRBV24-1 with TRBJ2-5; weak D call: TRBD1 (5 bases). The CDR3 is 13 residues long. Trimming left V 5 bases short and J 7 bases short, with 13 bases between. The germline gives CDR1 KGHDR, CDR2 SFDVKD. The CDR3 region has the DNA TGTGCCACCAGTGGGCAGGGAAAGGGGACCCAGTACTTC. This translates into CATSGQGKGTQYF.

This clonotype has more than one count but fewer than ten. V and J are TRBV3-1 and TRBJ2-5; no clear D. Germline CDR1 LGHDT, CDR2 YNNKEL (reference sequence). The ends were cut back, 4 bases at V and 4 bases at J, with 10 bases in the middle. The CDR3 length is 13 residues. CDR3 sequence: CASSPKRRETQYF. CDR3 coding DNA: TGTGCCAGCAGCCCAAAAAGGAGAGAGACCCAGTACTTC.

This clonotype came up many times. This chain joins TRBV7-2 and TRBJ1-6; tentative D call: TRBD1 (6 bases). Trimming removed 6 bases at V and 8 bases at J, with 14 bases between. CDR3 length equals 14 residues. Germline CDR1 reads SGHTA; CDR2 reads FQGNSA. CDR3 protein: CASRPPGADSPLHF. The CDR3 region has the DNA TGTGCCAGCAGACCCCCGGGGGCTGATTCACCCCTCCACTTT.

The chain is built from TRBV4-1 and TRBJ2-4, with D maybe TRBD1 (5 bases). This CDR3 spans 19 amino acids. V lost 0 bases and J lost 0, with 18 bases in between. The germline gives CDR1 MGHRA, CDR2 YSYEKL. The CDR3 DNA is TGCGCCAGCAGCCAAGAGACAGCAGGGATGGTGACAGCCAAAAACATTCAGTACTTC. It encodes CASSQETAGMVTAKNIQYF.

This clonotype is judged medium-sized. The chain combines TRBV7-6 with TRBJ2-1; D is ambiguous. The CDR3 has 9 residues. Germline CDR1 SGHVS, CDR2 FNYEAQ. V lost 5 bases and J 13 bases, leaving 6 bases between the germline ends. The CDR3 DNA is TGTGCCAGCAGCCCGACCCAGTTCTTC. Protein sequence: CASSPTQFF.